This note documents a single TCR beta chain sequence. It was with random hexamers that about 0.45 to 1 ug RNA was reverse transcribed. TCRdb reprocessed the immunoSEQ multiplex PCR reads with MiXCR, giving one entry per CDR3 protein. The sample carries about 180,000 distinct CDR3 sequences, 85% to 95% recorded once. This sample is part of a study of CD8 T cells in Susac syndrome. The CDR3 covers 15 residues. Germline lookup yields CDR1 PRHDT and CDR2 FYEKMQ (reference sequence). Deletions cut 2 bases from V and 6 bases from J, with 17 bases between. The TCR sequence derives from a human donor with multiple sclerosis. Input material: CD8+ T cells from PBMCs. The rearrangement joins TRBV13 to TRBJ2-7; weak D call: TRBD1 (6 bases). CDR3 DNA: TGTGCCAGCAGCTTAATGTGGGGGCCGTTTCGCGAGCAGTACTTC. It translates to CASSLMWGPFREQYF.